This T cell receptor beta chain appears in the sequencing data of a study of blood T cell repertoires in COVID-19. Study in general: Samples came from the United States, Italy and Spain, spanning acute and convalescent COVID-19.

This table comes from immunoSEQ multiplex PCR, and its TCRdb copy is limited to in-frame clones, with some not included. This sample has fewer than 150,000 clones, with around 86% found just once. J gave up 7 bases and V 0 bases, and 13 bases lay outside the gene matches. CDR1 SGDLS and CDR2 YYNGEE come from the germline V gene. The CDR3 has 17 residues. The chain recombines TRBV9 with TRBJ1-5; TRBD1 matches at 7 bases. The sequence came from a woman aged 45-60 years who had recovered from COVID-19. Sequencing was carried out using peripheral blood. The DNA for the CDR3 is TGTGCCAGCAGCGTAGAGGGACAGCCTTCTGCTTGGCAGCCCCAGCATTTT. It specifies CASSVEGQPSAWQPQHF. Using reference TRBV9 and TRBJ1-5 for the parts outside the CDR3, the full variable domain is DSGVTQTPKHLITATGQRVTLRCSPRSGDLSVYWYQQSLDQGLQFLIQYYNGEERAKGNILERFSAQQFPDLHSELNLSSLELGDSALYFCASSVEGQPSAWQPQHFGDGTRLSIL.